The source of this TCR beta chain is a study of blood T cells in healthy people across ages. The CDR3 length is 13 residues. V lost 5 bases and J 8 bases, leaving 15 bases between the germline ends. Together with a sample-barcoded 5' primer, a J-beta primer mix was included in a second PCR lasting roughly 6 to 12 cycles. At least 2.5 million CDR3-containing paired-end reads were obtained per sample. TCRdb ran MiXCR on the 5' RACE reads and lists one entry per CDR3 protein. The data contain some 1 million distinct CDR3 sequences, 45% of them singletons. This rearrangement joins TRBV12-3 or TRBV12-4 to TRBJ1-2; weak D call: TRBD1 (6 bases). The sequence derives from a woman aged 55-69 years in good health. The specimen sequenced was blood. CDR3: CASSDRGGAGYTF. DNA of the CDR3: TGTGCCAGCAGTGACCGTGGGGGGGCCGGCTACACCTTC.